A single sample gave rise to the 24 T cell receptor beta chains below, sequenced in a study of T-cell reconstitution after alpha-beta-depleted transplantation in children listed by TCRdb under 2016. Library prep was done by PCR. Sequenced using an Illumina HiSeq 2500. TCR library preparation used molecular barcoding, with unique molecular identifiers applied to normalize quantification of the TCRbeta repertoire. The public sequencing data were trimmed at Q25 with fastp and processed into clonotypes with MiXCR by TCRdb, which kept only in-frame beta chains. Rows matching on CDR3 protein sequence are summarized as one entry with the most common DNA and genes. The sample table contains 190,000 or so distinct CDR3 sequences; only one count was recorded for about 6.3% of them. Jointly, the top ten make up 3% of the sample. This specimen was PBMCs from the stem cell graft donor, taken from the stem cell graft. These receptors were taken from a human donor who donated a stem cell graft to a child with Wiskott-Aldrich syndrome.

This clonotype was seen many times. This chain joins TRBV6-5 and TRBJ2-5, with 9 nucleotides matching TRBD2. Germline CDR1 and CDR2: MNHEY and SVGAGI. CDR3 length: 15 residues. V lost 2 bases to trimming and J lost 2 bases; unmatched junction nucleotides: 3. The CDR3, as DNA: TGTGCCAGCAGTTACGGCGGGGGGGATCAAGAGACCCAGTACTTC. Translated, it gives CASSYGGGDQETQYF.

The CDR3 loop is CSATTRDSYEKLFF. The CDR3 nucleotides read TGCAGTGCAACAACACGGGACAGCTATGAAAAACTGTTTTTT. This chain links TRBV20-1 with TRBJ1-4; 7 positions agree with TRBD1. The CDR3 has 14 residues. Germline V CDR1 and CDR2: DFQATT, SNEGSKA (reference sequence). After removal of 6 bases from V and 6 bases from J, the junction contained 10 bases not matched to a gene.

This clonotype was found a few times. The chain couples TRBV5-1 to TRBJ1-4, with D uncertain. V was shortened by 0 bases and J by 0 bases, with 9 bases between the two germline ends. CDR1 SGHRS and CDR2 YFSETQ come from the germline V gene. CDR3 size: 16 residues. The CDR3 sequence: CASSLGRGTTNEKLFF. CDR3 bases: TGCGCCAGCAGCTTGGGTCGAGGAACAACTAATGAAAAACTGTTTTTT.

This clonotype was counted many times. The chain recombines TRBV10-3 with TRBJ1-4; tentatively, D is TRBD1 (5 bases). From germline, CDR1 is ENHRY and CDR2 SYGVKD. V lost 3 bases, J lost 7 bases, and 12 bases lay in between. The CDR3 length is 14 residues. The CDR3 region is CAISDPAGTEKLFF. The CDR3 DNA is TGTGCCATCAGTGACCCGGCAGGGACTGAAAAACTGTTTTTT.

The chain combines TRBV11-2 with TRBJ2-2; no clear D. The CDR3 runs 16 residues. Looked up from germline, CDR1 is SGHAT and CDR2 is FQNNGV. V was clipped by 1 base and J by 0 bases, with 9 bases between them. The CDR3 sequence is CASSLGMGTNTGELFF. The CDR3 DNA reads TGTGCCAGCAGCTTAGGGATGGGAACGAACACCGGGGAGCTGTTTTTT.

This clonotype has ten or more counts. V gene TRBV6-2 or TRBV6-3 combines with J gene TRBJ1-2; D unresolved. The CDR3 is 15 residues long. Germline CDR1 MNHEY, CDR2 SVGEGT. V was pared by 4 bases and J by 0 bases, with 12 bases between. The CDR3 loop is CASSSRPGANYGYTF. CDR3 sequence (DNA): TGTGCCAGCAGTTCCCGACCGGGCGCTAACTATGGCTACACCTTC.

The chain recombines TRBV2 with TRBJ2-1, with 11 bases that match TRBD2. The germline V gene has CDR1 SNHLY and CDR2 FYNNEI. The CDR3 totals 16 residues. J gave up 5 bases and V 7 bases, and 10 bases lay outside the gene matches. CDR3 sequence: CASNDVLAGVDNEQFF. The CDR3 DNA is TGTGCCAGCAATGACGTACTAGCGGGGGTCGACAATGAGCAGTTCTTC. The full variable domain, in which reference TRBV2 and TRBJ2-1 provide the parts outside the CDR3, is EPEVTQTPSHQVTQMGQEVILRCVPISNHLYFYWYRQILGQKVEFLVSFYNNEISEKSEIFDDQFSVERPDGSNFTLKIRSTKLEDSAMYFCASNDVLAGVDNEQFFGPGTRLTVL.

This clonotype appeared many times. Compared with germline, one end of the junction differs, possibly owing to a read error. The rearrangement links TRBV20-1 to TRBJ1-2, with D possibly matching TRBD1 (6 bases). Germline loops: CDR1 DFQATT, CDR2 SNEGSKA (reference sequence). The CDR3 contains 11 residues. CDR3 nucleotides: TGCAGTGCCGCTCGGGGGGGGCAAGAAGCCTTC. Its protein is CSAARGGQEAF.

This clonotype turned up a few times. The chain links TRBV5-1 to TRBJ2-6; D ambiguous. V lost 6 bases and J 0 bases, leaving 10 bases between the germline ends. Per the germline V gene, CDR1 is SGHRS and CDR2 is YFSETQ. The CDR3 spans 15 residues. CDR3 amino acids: CASKDARSGANVLTF. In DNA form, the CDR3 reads TGCGCCAGCAAGGACGCCCGCTCTGGGGCCAACGTCCTGACTTTC.

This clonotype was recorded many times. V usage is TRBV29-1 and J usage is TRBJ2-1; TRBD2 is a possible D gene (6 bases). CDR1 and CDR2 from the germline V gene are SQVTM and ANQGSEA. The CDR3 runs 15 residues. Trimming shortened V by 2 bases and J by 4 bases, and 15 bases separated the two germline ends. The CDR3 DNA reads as TGCAGCGTTGAATCCCTGGCTAGCGTTTACAATGAGCAGTTCTTC. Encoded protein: CSVESLASVYNEQFF.

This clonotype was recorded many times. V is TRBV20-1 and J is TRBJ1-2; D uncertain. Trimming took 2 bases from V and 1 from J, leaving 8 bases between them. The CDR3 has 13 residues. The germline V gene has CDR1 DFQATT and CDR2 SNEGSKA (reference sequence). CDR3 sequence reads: CSARPDRNYGYTF. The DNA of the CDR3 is TGCAGTGCTAGACCGGACCGTAACTATGGCTACACCTTC.

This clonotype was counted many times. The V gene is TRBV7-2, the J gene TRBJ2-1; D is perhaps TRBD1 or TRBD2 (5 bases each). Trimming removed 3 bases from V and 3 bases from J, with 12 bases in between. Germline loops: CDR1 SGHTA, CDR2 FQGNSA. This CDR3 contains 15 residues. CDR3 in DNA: TGTGCCAGCAGCTTTAGGGGAGAGAACTACAATGAGCAGTTCTTC. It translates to CASSFRGENYNEQFF.

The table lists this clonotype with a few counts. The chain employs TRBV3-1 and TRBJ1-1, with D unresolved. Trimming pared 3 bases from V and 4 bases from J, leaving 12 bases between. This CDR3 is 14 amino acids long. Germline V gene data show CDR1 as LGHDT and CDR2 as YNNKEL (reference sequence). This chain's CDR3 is CASSQTDRATEAFF. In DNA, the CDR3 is TGTGCCAGCAGCCAGACCGACCGGGCCACTGAAGCTTTCTTT.

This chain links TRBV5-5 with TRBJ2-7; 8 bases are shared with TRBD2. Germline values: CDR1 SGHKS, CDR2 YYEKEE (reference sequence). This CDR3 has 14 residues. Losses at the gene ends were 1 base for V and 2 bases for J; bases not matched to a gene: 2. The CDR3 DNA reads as TGTGCCAGCAGCTTGCCTAGCGGGCCCTACGAGCAGTACTTC. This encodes CASSLPSGPYEQYF.

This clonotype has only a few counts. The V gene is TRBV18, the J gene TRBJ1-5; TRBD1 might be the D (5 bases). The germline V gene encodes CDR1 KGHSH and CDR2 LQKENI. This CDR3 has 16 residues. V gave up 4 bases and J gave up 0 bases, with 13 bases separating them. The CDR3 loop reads CASSRNRIYSNQPQHF. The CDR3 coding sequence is TGTGCCAGCTCACGGAACAGGATCTATAGCAATCAGCCCCAGCATTTT. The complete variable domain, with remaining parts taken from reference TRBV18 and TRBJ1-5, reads NAGVMQNPRHLVRRRGQEARLRCSPMKGHSHVYWYRQLPEEGLKFMVYLQKENIIDESGMPKERFSAEFPKEGPSILRIQQVVRGDSAAYFCASSRNRIYSNQPQHFGDGTRLSIL.

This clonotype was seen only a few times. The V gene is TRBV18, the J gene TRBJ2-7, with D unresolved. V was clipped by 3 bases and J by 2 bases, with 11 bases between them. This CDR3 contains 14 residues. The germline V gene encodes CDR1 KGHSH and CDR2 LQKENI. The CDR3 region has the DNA TGTGCCAGCTCACCCCCCCTACCCCCCTACGAGCAGTACTTC. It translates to CASSPPLPPYEQYF.

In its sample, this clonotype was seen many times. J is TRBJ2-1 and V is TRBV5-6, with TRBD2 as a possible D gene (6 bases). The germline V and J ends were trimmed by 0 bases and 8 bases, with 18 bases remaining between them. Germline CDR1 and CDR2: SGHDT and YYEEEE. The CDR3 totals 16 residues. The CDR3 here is CASSLVTSGLVDEQFF. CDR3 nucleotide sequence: TGTGCCAGCAGCTTGGTGACTAGTGGGTTAGTCGATGAGCAGTTCTTC.

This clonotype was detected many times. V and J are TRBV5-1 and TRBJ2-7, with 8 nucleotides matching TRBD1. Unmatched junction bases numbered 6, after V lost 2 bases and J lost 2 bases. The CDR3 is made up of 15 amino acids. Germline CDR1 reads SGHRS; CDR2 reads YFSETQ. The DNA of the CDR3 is TGCGCCAGCAGCTTTTTGACAGGGGTTGCCTACGAGCAGTACTTC. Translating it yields CASSFLTGVAYEQYF.

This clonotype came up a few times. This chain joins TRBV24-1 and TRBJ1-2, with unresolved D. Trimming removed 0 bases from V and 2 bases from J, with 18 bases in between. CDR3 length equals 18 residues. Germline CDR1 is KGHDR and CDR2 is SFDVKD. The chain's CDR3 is CATSDLPSGVPRNYGYTF. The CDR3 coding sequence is TGTGCCACCAGTGATTTGCCCTCCGGTGTTCCAAGAAACTATGGCTACACCTTC.

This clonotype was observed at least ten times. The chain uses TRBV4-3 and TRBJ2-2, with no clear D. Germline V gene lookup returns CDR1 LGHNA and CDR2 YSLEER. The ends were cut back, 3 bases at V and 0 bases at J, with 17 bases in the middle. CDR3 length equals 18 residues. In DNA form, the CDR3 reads TGCGCCAGCAGCCAGGGCCCCCCACTTGGGGCGAACACCGGGGAGCTGTTTTTT. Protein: CASSQGPPLGANTGELFF.

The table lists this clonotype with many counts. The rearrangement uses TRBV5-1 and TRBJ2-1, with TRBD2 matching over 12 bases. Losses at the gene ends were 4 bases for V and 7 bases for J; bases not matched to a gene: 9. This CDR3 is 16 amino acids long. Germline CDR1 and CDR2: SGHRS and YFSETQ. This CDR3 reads CASSTGGTSGRNEQFF. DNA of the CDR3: TGCGCCAGCAGCACCGGGGGCACTAGCGGGAGGAATGAGCAGTTCTTC.

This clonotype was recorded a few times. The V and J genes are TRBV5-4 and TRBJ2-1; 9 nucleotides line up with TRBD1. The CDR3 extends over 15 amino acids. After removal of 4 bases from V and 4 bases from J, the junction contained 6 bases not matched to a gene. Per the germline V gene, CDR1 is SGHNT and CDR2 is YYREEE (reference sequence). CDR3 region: CASSPQGAGYNEQFF. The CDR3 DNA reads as TGTGCCAGCAGCCCACAGGGGGCCGGATACAATGAGCAGTTCTTC.

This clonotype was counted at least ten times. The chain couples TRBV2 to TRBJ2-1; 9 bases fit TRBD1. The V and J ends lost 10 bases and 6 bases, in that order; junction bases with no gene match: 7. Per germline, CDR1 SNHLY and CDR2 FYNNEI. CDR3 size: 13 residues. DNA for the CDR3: TGTGCCATCCCGGGACAGGGAGCCAATGAGCAGTTCTTC. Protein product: CAIPGQGANEQFF.

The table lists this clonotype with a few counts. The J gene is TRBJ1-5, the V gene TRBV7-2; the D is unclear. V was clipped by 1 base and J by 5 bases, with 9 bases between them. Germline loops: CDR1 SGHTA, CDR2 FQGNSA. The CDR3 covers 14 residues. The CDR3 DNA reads TGTGCCAGCAGCTTAGAGGAGCCCTATCAGCCCCAGCATTTT. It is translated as CASSLEEPYQPQHF.